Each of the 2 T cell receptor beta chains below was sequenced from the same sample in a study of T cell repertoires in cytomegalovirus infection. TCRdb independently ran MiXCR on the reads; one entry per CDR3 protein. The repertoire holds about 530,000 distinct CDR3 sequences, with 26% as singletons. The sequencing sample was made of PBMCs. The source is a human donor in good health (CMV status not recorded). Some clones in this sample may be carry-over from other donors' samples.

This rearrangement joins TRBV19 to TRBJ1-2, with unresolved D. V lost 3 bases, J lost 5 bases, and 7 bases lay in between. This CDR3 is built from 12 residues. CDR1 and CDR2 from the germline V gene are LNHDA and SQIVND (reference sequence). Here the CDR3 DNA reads TGTGCCAGTAGTATTAAGGTTTATGGCTACACCTTC. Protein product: CASSIKVYGYTF.

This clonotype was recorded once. In DNA form, the CDR3 reads TGTGCTACTCAGGGGCTTTCGGAGACCCAGTACTTC. Protein product: CATQGLSETQYF. V usage is TRBV12-5 and J usage is TRBJ2-5; maybe TRBD1 (6 bases). V lost 10 bases and J lost 5, with 14 bases in between. This CDR3 spans 12 amino acids. The germline V gene encodes CDR1 LGHNT and CDR2 FRNRAP.